Listed here are 24 T cell receptor beta chains from one sample, sequenced in a study of shared clonotypes between healthy human individuals. TCRdb keeps only in-frame clones here, not all; method: immunoSEQ multiplex PCR. The data contain about 2,500,000 clones, around 90% of them singletons. Source material: naive CD4+ T cells sorted from blood. The subset denotes: CD45RA+ positively selected. All receptors come from a man aged 18 to 30 in good health.

V gene TRBV30 combines with J gene TRBJ2-1, with D possibly TRBD2 on 5 matching bases. Looked up from germline, CDR1 is GTSNPN and CDR2 is SVGIG (reference sequence). Trimming took off 1 base at V and 10 bases at J, with 14 bases between the two ends. The CDR3 sequence is 13 residues long. The CDR3, as DNA: TGTGCCTGGAGTGCCGTCCAGCGAGGGGAGCAGTTCTTC. Translating it yields CAWSAVQRGEQFF. Looking up the rest from reference TRBV30 and TRBJ2-1 gives the full variable domain: SQTIHQWPATLVQPVGSPLSLECTVEGTSNPNLYWYRQAAGRGLQLLFYSVGIGQISSEVPQNLSASRPQDRQFILSSKKLLLSDSGFYLCAWSAVQRGEQFFGPGTRLTVL.

The sample holds one count of this clone. The gene calls are TRBV5-4 and TRBJ2-3, with D uncertain. This CDR3 region has 16 residues. Germline loops: CDR1 SGHNT, CDR2 YYREEE (reference sequence). Trimming stripped 0 bases from V and 0 bases from J, with 11 bases between. DNA of the CDR3: TGTGCCAGCAGCTTGGATCATACAACTAGCACAGATACGCAGTATTTT. Encoded protein: CASSLDHTTSTDTQYF.

The chain joins TRBV28 to TRBJ2-3, with 8 bases matching TRBD1. CDR1 and CDR2 (germline): MDHEN, SYDVKM. V was clipped by 6 bases and J by 8 bases; unmatched bases: 13. The CDR3 is 15 amino acids. The CDR3 is CASSQSWTGQGTQYF. CDR3 coding DNA: TGTGCCAGCAGCCAATCTTGGACAGGGCAGGGTACGCAGTATTTT.

About this clone: The sample contains more than one DNA sequence encoding this CDR3. V is TRBV2 and J is TRBJ2-2; no clear D gene. V dropped 7 bases and J dropped 5 bases, with 5 bases sitting between them. The CDR3 covers 11 residues. Germline V CDR1 and CDR2: SNHLY, FYNNEI. CDR3 DNA sequence: TGTGCCAGCACAAGAACCGGGGAGCTGTTTTTT. Translation: CASTRTGELFF. The full variable domain, with the rest looked up from reference TRBV2 and TRBJ2-2, is EPEVTQTPSHQVTQMGQEVILRCVPISNHLYFYWYRQILGQKVEFLVSFYNNEISEKSEIFDDQFSVERPDGSNFTLKIRSTKLEDSAMYFCASTRTGELFFGEGSRLTVL.

The rearrangement links TRBV9 to TRBJ2-7; D is unclear. The germline CDR1 and CDR2 sequences are SGDLS and YYNGEE. CDR3 size: 17 residues. V was shortened by 0 bases and J by 7 bases, with 23 bases between the two germline ends. The CDR3 DNA follows: TGTGCCAGCAGCGTAGTCGGTAGCAAGGGCTCACTTGTGGAGCAGTACTTC. Translated, it gives CASSVVGSKGSLVEQYF.

The chain couples TRBV5-6 to TRBJ1-5, with 8 bases that match TRBD1. This CDR3 has 17 amino acids. Germline V gene data show CDR1 as SGHDT and CDR2 as YYEEEE. J was trimmed by 0 bases and V by 1 base; bases with no gene match: 6. CDR3 loop: CASSLRSGGYSNQPQHF. In nucleotides, the CDR3 is TGTGCCAGCAGCTTGAGGTCAGGGGGCTATAGCAATCAGCCCCAGCATTTT.

The chain uses TRBV19 and TRBJ1-5, with D possibly being TRBD1 (5 bases). The CDR3 length is 15 residues. Germline-derived CDR1 and CDR2 are LNHDA and SQIVND (reference sequence). V lost 7 bases and J 4 bases, leaving 17 bases between the germline ends. CDR3 protein: CASTPGGGGNQPQHF. The DNA of the CDR3 is TGTGCCAGTACTCCCGGCGGGGGAGGGAATCAGCCCCAGCATTTT.

For this clone: Other DNA sequences in this sample translate to the same CDR3. The chain combines TRBV5-1 with TRBJ2-1, with 12 bases that match TRBD2. The V and J ends lost 3 bases and 9 bases, in that order; junction bases with no gene match: 7. This CDR3 comprises 15 residues. Germline lookup yields CDR1 SGHRS and CDR2 YFSETQ. The CDR3 DNA reads TGCGCCAGCAGCTCCGGGACTAGCGGGTCCGGTGAGCAGTTCTTC. The encoded protein is CASSSGTSGSGEQFF. The full variable domain, in which reference TRBV5-1 and TRBJ2-1 provide the parts outside the CDR3, is KAGVTQTPRYLIKTRGQQVTLSCSPISGHRSVSWYQQTPGQGLQFLFEYFSETQRNKGNFPGRFSGRQFSNSRSEMNVSTLELGDSALYLCASSSGTSGSGEQFFGPGTRLTVL.

This chain links TRBV27 with TRBJ2-7; tentatively, D is TRBD1 or TRBD2 (8 bases each). Germline-derived CDR1 and CDR2 are MNHEY and SMNVEV (reference sequence). V gave up 6 bases and J gave up 6 bases, with 27 bases separating them. The CDR3 spans 17 residues. DNA for the CDR3: TGTGCCAGCAGCCGGGACAGGAGCGGGGGCCTGGGTTCCGAGCAGTACTTC. It yields the protein CASSRDRSGGLGSEQYF.

V gene TRBV30 combines with J gene TRBJ1-2; 8 positions agree with TRBD1. This CDR3 has 15 residues. J gave up 7 bases and V 3 bases, and 13 bases lay outside the gene matches. Per germline, CDR1 GTSNPN and CDR2 SVGIG (reference sequence). CDR3 coding DNA: TGTGCCTGGAGACAGGGGGGCGCCCTCGTGGGTGGCTACACCTTC. This gives the protein CAWRQGGALVGGYTF. Drawing the rest from reference TRBV30 and TRBJ1-2, the complete variable domain is SQTIHQWPATLVQPVGSPLSLECTVEGTSNPNLYWYRQAAGRGLQLLFYSVGIGQISSEVPQNLSASRPQDRQFILSSKKLLLSDSGFYLCAWRQGGALVGGYTFGSGTRLTVV.

The chain couples TRBV19 to TRBJ1-3, with no clear D. The V gene lost 9 bases and the J gene lost 0 bases, with 18 bases spanning the gap. The CDR3 covers 16 residues. The germline gives CDR1 LNHDA, CDR2 SQIVND (reference sequence). CDR3 in amino acids: CASPSPKSISGNTIYF. CDR3 in DNA: TGTGCCAGCCCTTCGCCGAAGTCGATCTCTGGAAACACCATATATTTT.

About this clone: Other DNA sequences from this sample encode an identical CDR3 as well. This chain links TRBV6-5 with TRBJ2-3; D gene unclear. V gave up 6 bases and J gave up 0 bases, with 4 bases separating them. CDR3 length: 12 amino acids. Germline CDR1 reads MNHEY; CDR2 reads SVGAGI. The CDR3 protein is CASRESTDTQYF. CDR3 nucleotide sequence: TGTGCCAGCAGGGAAAGCACAGATACGCAGTATTTT.

On this clone itself: The junction departs from the called germline gene at one end, perhaps through a read error. The rearrangement joins TRBV19 to TRBJ2-1; 7 bases agree with TRBD1. There are 12 residues in the CDR3. Germline lookup yields CDR1 LNHDA and CDR2 SQIVND (reference sequence). Here the CDR3 reads CASSETQGQRIF. The CDR3 region has the DNA TGTGCCAGTAGTGAGACGCAGGGACAGAGAATCTTC.

V and J are TRBV5-6 and TRBJ1-2, with a tentative D call TRBD1 (5 bases). CDR3 length: 17 residues. Germline CDR1 and CDR2: SGHDT and YYEEEE. The ends were cut back, 1 base at V and 0 bases at J, with 16 bases in the middle. The CDR3 DNA is TGTGCCAGCAGCTTGAGCTTGCAGGGTTCATCTAACTATGGCTACACCTTC. Protein sequence: CASSLSLQGSSNYGYTF.

V and J are TRBV30 and TRBJ1-2; weak D call: TRBD1 (5 bases). V was trimmed by 4 bases and J by 7 bases, leaving 16 bases between them. The CDR3 runs 13 residues. Germline V gene sequence: CDR1 GTSNPN, CDR2 SVGIG (reference sequence). The CDR3 DNA reads TGTGCCTGGACCCGGTCGGGGGTCCCTGGCTACACCTTC. This translates into CAWTRSGVPGYTF.

The J gene is TRBJ2-5, the V gene TRBV7-2; the D gene is possibly TRBD2 (5 bases). Trimming took 1 base from V and 7 from J, leaving 16 bases between them. Germline loops: CDR1 SGHTA, CDR2 FQGNSA. The CDR3 is made up of 15 amino acids. The CDR3 coding sequence is TGTGCCAGCAGCTTAGACATGGGGAGTTCGGCGACCCAGTACTTC. This gives the protein CASSLDMGSSATQYF.

The chain joins TRBV19 to TRBJ1-5; 9 bases fit TRBD1. V was pared by 7 bases and J by 7 bases, with 14 bases of the junction left unmatched. The CDR3 is 16 residues long. CDR1 is LNHDA, CDR2 SQIVND, per germline (reference sequence). The DNA of the CDR3 is TGTGCCAGTAAGACCACCGGGACAGGGAGTCTCCAGCCCCAGCATTTT. Translation gives CASKTTGTGSLQPQHF.

V is TRBV6-5 and J is TRBJ2-5; a weak D match, TRBD1 (6 bases). Gene TRBJ2-7 matches the end of the DNA better, so the J call may be wrong. This CDR3 comprises 14 residues. Germline V gives CDR1 MNHEY, CDR2 SVGAGI. The CDR3 loop reads CASTRHRADYEQYF. The CDR3 bases are TGTGCCAGCACCAGGCACAGGGCGGACTACGAGCAGTACTTC.

This clone was counted between two and nine times. J is TRBJ1-6 and V is TRBV13; 10 positions match TRBD1. The germline gives CDR1 PRHDT, CDR2 FYEKMQ (reference sequence). V shed 6 bases and J 10 bases; nucleotides not matched to a gene: 9. CDR3 length: 15 amino acids. The CDR3 nucleotides read TGTGCCAGCAGTGGTGACAGGGGGCGTGGATCACCCCTCCACTTT. Its translation is CASSGDRGRGSPLHF.

The chain recombines TRBV19 with TRBJ1-1; D is ambiguous. From germline, CDR1 is LNHDA and CDR2 SQIVND (reference sequence). The CDR3 is made up of 13 amino acids. Trimming took off 6 bases at V and 5 bases at J, with 13 bases between the two ends. The CDR3 nucleotides are TGTGCCAGTAGCCACGGACTCGGGACTGAAGCTTTCTTT. The encoded protein is CASSHGLGTEAFF.

CDR3 region: CASSATSGRTIEQFF. The CDR3 coding sequence is TGTGCCAGCAGTGCGACTAGCGGGAGGACAATTGAGCAGTTCTTC. This rearrangement joins TRBV6-4 to TRBJ2-1; 13 nucleotides align to TRBD2. V shed 4 bases and J 9 bases; nucleotides not matched to a gene: 6. From germline, CDR1 is MRHNA and CDR2 SNTAGT. The CDR3 loop spans 15 amino acids.

Turning to this clone: Other DNA sequences in this specimen translate into the identical CDR3. The J gene is TRBJ2-7, the V gene TRBV7-2, with 15 bases identical to TRBD2. V dropped 5 bases and J dropped 4; count of bases not matched to a gene: 3. The CDR3 consists of 15 residues. Germline V CDR1 and CDR2: SGHTA, FQGNSA. CDR3 nucleotide sequence: TGTGCCAGCAGCCTAGGACTAGCGGGAGGGTACGAGCAGTACTTC. Amino acids: CASSLGLAGGYEQYF.

Here the CDR3 reads CASSFFGRMNTEAFF. The CDR3, as DNA: TGTGCCAGCAGTTTTTTTGGGCGGATGAACACTGAAGCTTTCTTT. The rearrangement joins TRBV28 to TRBJ1-1; D unresolved. CDR3 length: 15 residues. V was pared by 3 bases and J by 0 bases, with 11 bases between. Germline CDR1 and CDR2: MDHEN and SYDVKM.

This clone was found once. J is TRBJ2-7 and V is TRBV7-2; TRBD2 aligns across 10 bases. CDR3 length: 14 residues. CDR1 is SGHTA and CDR2 is FQGNSA in the germline V gene. Trimming cost V 7 bases and J 7 bases; bases outside gene matches: 10. The chain's CDR3 is CASKLAGLSPEQYF. For the CDR3, the DNA is TGTGCCAGCAAACTAGCGGGACTCTCTCCGGAGCAGTACTTC.